This TCR beta chain was identified during a study of blood T cell repertoires in COVID-19. This table comes from immunoSEQ multiplex PCR, and its TCRdb copy is limited to in-frame clones, with some not included. The profile shows 85,000 to 95,000 clones, approximately 76% of them singletons. Germline V lookup: CDR1 SGHDT, CDR2 YYEEEE. Losses at the gene ends were 2 bases for V and 1 base for J; bases not matched to a gene: 1. The CDR3 covers 16 residues. The sequence was obtained from a man between 70 and 80 years old with acute or convalescent COVID-19. This chain connects TRBV5-6 to TRBJ2-3, with TRBD2 matching 13 bases. What was sequenced was peripheral blood. CDR3 sequence reads: CASSLLAGGGTDTQYF. The CDR3 coding sequence is TGTGCCAGCAGCTTACTAGCGGGGGGGGGCACAGATACGCAGTATTTT.